The 21 T cell receptor beta chains below come from one sample, sequenced in a study of T cell responses to AZD1222 COVID-19 vaccine. Profiled with immunoSEQ multiplex PCR; TCRdb holds only in-frame clones, not every one. The sample lists about 130,000 clones; about nine tenths were seen once. The source material was peripheral blood, sampled on day 0 of AZD1222 vaccination. The receptors shown here come from an adult in good health.

The rearrangement links TRBV10-3 to TRBJ1-1; D might be TRBD1 (6 bases). This CDR3 is 14 amino acids long. The germline V and J ends were trimmed by 6 bases and 1 base, with 12 bases remaining between them. The germline V gene encodes CDR1 ENHRY and CDR2 SYGVKD. CDR3 nucleotides: TGTGCCATCAGGACCCTGGACAGGAACACTGAAGCTTTCTTT. Translation: CAIRTLDRNTEAFF.

The chain combines TRBV6-6 with TRBJ1-2, with no clear D. The CDR3 has 13 amino acids. Germline lookup yields CDR1 MNHNY and CDR2 SVGAGI (reference sequence). Trimming took off 2 bases at V and 10 bases at J, with 14 bases between the two ends. The CDR3, as DNA: TGTGCCAGCAGTTACGCGGCAGGCAGGAACTACACCTTC. Translating gives CASSYAAGRNYTF.

The V and J genes are TRBV6-5 and TRBJ2-7; 7 nucleotides match TRBD1. The CDR3 sequence is 15 residues long. The junction had 11 bases not matched to a gene; V was cut back by 7 bases and J by 2 bases. In germline, CDR1 is MNHEY, CDR2 SVGAGI. The DNA for the CDR3 is TGTGCCAGCACCAACTCGGGGCAGGGGGCCTACGAGCAGTACTTC. This encodes CASTNSGQGAYEQYF.

This chain uses TRBV24-1 with TRBJ1-3; unclear D gene. Germline V lookup: CDR1 KGHDR, CDR2 SFDVKD. V lost 4 bases and J 1 base, leaving 13 bases between the germline ends. This CDR3 region has 16 residues. CDR3 bases: TGTGCCACCAGTGACTCCGACCCGGGGTCTGGAAACACCATATATTTT. Its protein is CATSDSDPGSGNTIYF.

This rearrangement joins TRBV2 to TRBJ1-5; 7 nucleotides align to TRBD1. J was trimmed by 1 base and V by 5 bases; bases with no gene match: 5. Germline loops: CDR1 SNHLY, CDR2 FYNNEI. The CDR3 spans 15 residues. The DNA for the CDR3 is TGTGCCAGCAGTTACGAGACAGGGAGCAATCAGCCCCAGCATTTT. It translates to CASSYETGSNQPQHF.

This clone was observed a few times. CDR3 in DNA: TGTGCCAGTAGTATCTCTCCTCCGGGCGAGACCCAGTACTTC. Amino acids: CASSISPPGETQYF. The chain carries TRBV19 and TRBJ2-5; D is ambiguous. The CDR3 consists of 14 residues. With 3 bases removed from V and 5 bases from J, the gap between germline ends came to 13 bases. Germline CDR1 and CDR2: LNHDA and SQIVND (reference sequence).

The chain has TRBV28 and TRBJ1-5; D not certain. The CDR3 is 16 residues long. V lost 4 bases, J lost 7 bases, and 20 bases lay in between. CDR1 MDHEN and CDR2 SYDVKM come from the germline V gene. CDR3 loop: CASSYRGRQFWQPQHF. In DNA, the CDR3 is TGTGCCAGCAGTTATCGTGGACGTCAATTTTGGCAGCCCCAGCATTTT.

V usage is TRBV6-2 or TRBV6-3 and J usage is TRBJ1-1, with TRBD1 matching over 8 bases. V was pared by 4 bases and J by 4 bases, with 5 bases of the junction left unmatched. This CDR3 has 14 residues. Germline CDR1 MNHEY, CDR2 SVGEGT. CDR3 protein: CASSSWTGSTEAFF. DNA of the CDR3: TGTGCCAGCAGTTCGTGGACAGGGAGCACTGAAGCTTTCTTT.

The V gene is TRBV28, the J gene TRBJ2-2; D ambiguous. Germline lookup yields CDR1 MDHEN and CDR2 SYDVKM. The CDR3 is 15 amino acids. V lost 0 bases and J 0 bases, leaving 5 bases between the germline ends. The DNA of the CDR3 is TGTGCCAGCAGTTTATGGACGACGAACACCGGGGAGCTGTTTTTT. Translated, it gives CASSLWTTNTGELFF.

This sequence joins TRBV18 and TRBJ1-1; 8 bases are a match to TRBD1. V dropped 6 bases and J dropped 5; count of bases not matched to a gene: 5. The CDR3 length is 13 residues. In germline, CDR1 is KGHSH, CDR2 LQKENI. Here the CDR3 reads CASSPGGRTEAFF. CDR3 nucleotide sequence: TGTGCCAGCTCCCCAGGGGGCAGGACTGAAGCTTTCTTT.

This clone was detected once. V gene TRBV11-1 combines with J gene TRBJ2-5; D remains unclear. V was shortened by 5 bases and J by 7 bases, with 8 bases between the two germline ends. Germline values: CDR1 SGHAT, CDR2 FQDESV (reference sequence). The CDR3 runs 11 residues. CDR3 loop: CASSPNGTQYF. CDR3 nucleotide sequence: TGTGCCAGCAGCCCCAATGGGACCCAGTACTTC.

The chain couples TRBV4-1 to TRBJ1-1; D gene uncertain. The germline gives CDR1 MGHRA, CDR2 YSYEKL. V was trimmed by 1 base and J by 0 bases, leaving 15 bases between them. The CDR3 is made up of 17 amino acids. CDR3 sequence reads: CASSQGSLGIVNTEAFF. DNA for the CDR3: TGCGCCAGCAGCCAAGGAAGTTTGGGGATTGTGAACACTGAAGCTTTCTTT.

V gene TRBV12-3 or TRBV12-4 combines with J gene TRBJ1-5; D remains unclear. The CDR3 runs to 13 residues. V dropped 5 bases and J dropped 7 bases, with 12 bases sitting between them. The CDR3 here is CASSGSRGQPQHF. The CDR3 nucleotides are TGTGCCAGCAGTGGGTCTCGCGGGCAGCCCCAGCATTTT.

This rearrangement joins TRBV7-2 to TRBJ1-2, with TRBD1 as a possible D gene (5 bases). CDR3 length: 18 amino acids. Germline CDR1 reads SGHTA; CDR2 reads FQGNSA. V shed 0 bases and J shed 1 base, with 18 bases lying between them. The CDR3 nucleotides are TGTGCCAGCAGCTTAGCGTCGGGGGGTAACGATTTTAACTATGGCTACACCTTC. Protein product: CASSLASGGNDFNYGYTF.

The genes are TRBV6-6 and TRBJ1-2; D is perhaps TRBD1 (5 bases). V lost 2 bases to trimming and J lost 6 bases, with 13 bases between them. CDR1 is MNHNY, CDR2 SVGAGI, per germline (reference sequence). The CDR3 length is 14 residues. CDR3 sequence (DNA): TGTGCCAGCAGTTACCGGGGCTCCGCCGATGGCTACACCTTC. Amino acid sequence: CASSYRGSADGYTF.

V is TRBV30 and J is TRBJ2-3; D may match TRBD1 or TRBD2 (5 bases each). This CDR3 comprises 15 residues. Trimming removed 0 bases at V and 4 bases at J, with 14 bases between. Germline V CDR1 and CDR2: GTSNPN, SVGIG (reference sequence). The CDR3 nucleotides are TGTGCCTGGAGTGTAGCAGGTCTGGGACCAGATACGCAGTATTTT. Its translation: CAWSVAGLGPDTQYF. The full variable domain, rest sourced from reference TRBV30 and TRBJ2-3, is SQTIHQWPATLVQPVGSPLSLECTVEGTSNPNLYWYRQAAGRGLQLLFYSVGIGQISSEVPQNLSASRPQDRQFILSSKKLLLSDSGFYLCAWSVAGLGPDTQYFGPGTRLTVL.

V gene TRBV6-5 combines with J gene TRBJ1-3, with 7 nucleotides matching TRBD1. The CDR3 consists of 14 residues. Germline loops: CDR1 MNHEY, CDR2 SVGAGI. J gave up 2 bases and V 5 bases, and 3 bases lay outside the gene matches. CDR3 sequence (DNA): TGTGCCAGCAGTCAAACAGGGGCTGGAAACACCATATATTTT. It encodes CASSQTGAGNTIYF.

J is TRBJ1-5 and V is TRBV19; D call uncertain. Germline CDR1 and CDR2: LNHDA and SQIVND (reference sequence). The V and J ends lost 3 bases and 4 bases respectively, with 13 bases between them. This CDR3 spans 15 amino acids. The CDR3, as DNA: TGTGCCAGTAGTATTGGGCGGGGAAGGAATCAGCCCCAGCATTTT. Its translation: CASSIGRGRNQPQHF.

The rearrangement joins TRBV9 to TRBJ1-6; D is undetermined. CDR1 is SGDLS, CDR2 YYNGEE, per germline. The CDR3 spans 15 residues. V lost 0 bases to trimming and J lost 8 bases, with 12 bases between them. The CDR3 protein is CASSVGAAPDSPLHF. The DNA for the CDR3 is TGTGCCAGCAGCGTAGGCGCGGCTCCAGATTCACCCCTCCACTTT.

The rearrangement joins TRBV6-5 to TRBJ1-4; 7 bases are a match to TRBD1. The ends lost 7 bases at V and 4 bases at J; junction bases unmatched: 3. The CDR3 is made up of 13 amino acids. From germline, CDR1 is MNHEY and CDR2 SVGAGI. The DNA of the CDR3 is TGTGCCAGCAAGGGACAGAATAATGAAAAACTGTTTTTT. This codes for CASKGQNNEKLFF.

The chain carries TRBV5-1 and TRBJ2-3, with D perhaps matching TRBD1 (5 bases). CDR3 size: 14 residues. The germline V gene encodes CDR1 SGHRS and CDR2 YFSETQ. V lost 6 bases and J lost 2, with 13 bases in between. CDR3: CASTTAGFTDTQYF. In nucleotides, the CDR3 is TGCGCCAGCACCACGGCAGGGTTCACAGATACGCAGTATTTT.